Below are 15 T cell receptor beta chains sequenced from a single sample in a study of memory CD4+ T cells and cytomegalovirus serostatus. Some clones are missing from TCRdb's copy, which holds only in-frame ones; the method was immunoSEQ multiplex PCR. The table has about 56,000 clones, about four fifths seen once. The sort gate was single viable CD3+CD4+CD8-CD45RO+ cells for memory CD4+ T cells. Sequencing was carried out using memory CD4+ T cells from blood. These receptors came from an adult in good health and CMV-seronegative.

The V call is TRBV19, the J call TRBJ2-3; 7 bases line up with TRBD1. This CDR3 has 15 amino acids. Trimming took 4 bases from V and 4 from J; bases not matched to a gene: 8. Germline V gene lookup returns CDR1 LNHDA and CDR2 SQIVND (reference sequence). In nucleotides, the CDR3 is TGTGCCAGTAGTACACAGGGGCTTCTCTCAGATACGCAGTATTTT. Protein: CASSTQGLLSDTQYF.

The DNA of the CDR3 is TGTGCCAGCTCACCAATTCAGGATTCACCCCTCCACTTT. It encodes CASSPIQDSPLHF. The V call is TRBV18, the J call TRBJ1-6; D is unclear. The V and J ends lost 2 bases and 8 bases respectively, with 7 bases between them. The germline V gene encodes CDR1 KGHSH and CDR2 LQKENI. The CDR3 has 13 residues.

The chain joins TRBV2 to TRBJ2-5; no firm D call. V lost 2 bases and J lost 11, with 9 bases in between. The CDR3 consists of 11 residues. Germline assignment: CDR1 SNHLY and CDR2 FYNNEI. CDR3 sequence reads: CASSELWLQYF. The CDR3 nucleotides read TGTGCCAGCAGTGAACTTTGGCTGCAGTACTTC.

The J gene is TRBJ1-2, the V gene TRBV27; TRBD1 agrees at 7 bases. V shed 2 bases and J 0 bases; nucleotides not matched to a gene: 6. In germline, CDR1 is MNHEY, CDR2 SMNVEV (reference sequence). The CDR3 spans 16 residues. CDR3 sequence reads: CASSLKGQSPNYGYTF. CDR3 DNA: TGTGCCAGCAGTTTAAAGGGACAGAGTCCTAACTATGGCTACACCTTC.

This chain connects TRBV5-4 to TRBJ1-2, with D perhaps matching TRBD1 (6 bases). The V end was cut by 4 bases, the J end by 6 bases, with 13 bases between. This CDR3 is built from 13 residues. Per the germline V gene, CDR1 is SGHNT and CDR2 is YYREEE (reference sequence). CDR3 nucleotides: TGTGCCAGCAGCCCAACAGGGTGGGATGGCTACACCTTC. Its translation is CASSPTGWDGYTF.

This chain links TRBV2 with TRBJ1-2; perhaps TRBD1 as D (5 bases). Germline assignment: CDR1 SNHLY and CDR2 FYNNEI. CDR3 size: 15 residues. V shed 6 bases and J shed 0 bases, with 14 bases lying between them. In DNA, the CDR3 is TGTGCCAGCAGGCAGGGTAGGGAAGCTAACTATGGCTACACCTTC. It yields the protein CASRQGREANYGYTF.

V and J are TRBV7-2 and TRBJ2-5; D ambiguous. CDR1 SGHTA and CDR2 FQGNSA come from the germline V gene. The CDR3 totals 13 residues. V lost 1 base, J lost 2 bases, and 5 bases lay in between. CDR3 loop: CASSLVQQETQYF. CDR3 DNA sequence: TGTGCCAGCAGCTTAGTACAGCAAGAGACCCAGTACTTC.

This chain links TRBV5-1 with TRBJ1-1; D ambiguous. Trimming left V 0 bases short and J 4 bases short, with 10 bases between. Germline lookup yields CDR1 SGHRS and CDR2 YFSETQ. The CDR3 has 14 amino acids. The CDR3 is CASSLGPGSTEAFF. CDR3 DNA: TGCGCCAGCAGCTTGGGACCGGGGAGCACTGAAGCTTTCTTT.

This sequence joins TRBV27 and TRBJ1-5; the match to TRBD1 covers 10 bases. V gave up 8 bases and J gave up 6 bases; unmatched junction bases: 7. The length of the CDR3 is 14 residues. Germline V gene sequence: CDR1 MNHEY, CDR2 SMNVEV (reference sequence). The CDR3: CASGRQGASQPQHF. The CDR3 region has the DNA TGTGCCAGCGGAAGACAGGGGGCAAGTCAGCCCCAGCATTTT.

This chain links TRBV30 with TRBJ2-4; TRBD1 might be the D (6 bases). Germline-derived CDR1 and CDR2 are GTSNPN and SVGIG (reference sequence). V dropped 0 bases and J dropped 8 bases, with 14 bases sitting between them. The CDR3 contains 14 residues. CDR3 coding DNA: TGTGCCTGGAGTGTACAGGGTCGGCGAGACATTCAGTACTTC. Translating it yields CAWSVQGRRDIQYF.

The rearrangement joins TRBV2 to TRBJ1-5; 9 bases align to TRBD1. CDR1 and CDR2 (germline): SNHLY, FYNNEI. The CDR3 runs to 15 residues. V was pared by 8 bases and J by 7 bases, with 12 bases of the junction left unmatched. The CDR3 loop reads CASQGGDRVGQPQHF. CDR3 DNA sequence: TGTGCCAGCCAAGGTGGGGACAGGGTCGGGCAGCCCCAGCATTTT. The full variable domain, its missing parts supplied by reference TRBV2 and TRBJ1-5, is EPEVTQTPSHQVTQMGQEVILRCVPISNHLYFYWYRQILGQKVEFLVSFYNNEISEKSEIFDDQFSVERPDGSNFTLKIRSTKLEDSAMYFCASQGGDRVGQPQHFGDGTRLSIL.

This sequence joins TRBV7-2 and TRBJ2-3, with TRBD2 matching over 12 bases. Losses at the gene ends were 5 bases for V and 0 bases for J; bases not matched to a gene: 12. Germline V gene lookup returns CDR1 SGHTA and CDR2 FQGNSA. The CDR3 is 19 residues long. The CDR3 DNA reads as TGTGCCAGCAGCCTACAAGGACTAGCGGGGATGTCTAGCACAGATACGCAGTATTTT. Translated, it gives CASSLQGLAGMSSTDTQYF.

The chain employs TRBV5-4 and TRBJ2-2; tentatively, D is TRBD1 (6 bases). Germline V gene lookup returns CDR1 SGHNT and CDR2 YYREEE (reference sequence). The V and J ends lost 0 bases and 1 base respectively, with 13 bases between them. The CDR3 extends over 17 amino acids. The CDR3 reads CASSLVGWTENTGELFF. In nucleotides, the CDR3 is TGTGCCAGCAGCTTGGTTGGGTGGACAGAGAACACCGGGGAGCTGTTTTTT.

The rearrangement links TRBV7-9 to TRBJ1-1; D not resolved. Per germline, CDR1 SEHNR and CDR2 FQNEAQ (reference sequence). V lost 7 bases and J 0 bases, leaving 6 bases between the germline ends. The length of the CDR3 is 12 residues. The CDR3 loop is CASNFLNTEAFF. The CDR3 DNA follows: TGTGCCAGCAATTTCTTGAACACTGAAGCTTTCTTT.

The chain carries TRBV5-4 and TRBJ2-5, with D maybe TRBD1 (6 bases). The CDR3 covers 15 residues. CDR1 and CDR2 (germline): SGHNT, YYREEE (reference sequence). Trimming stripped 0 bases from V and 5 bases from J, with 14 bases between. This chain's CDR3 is CASSLGGLAGETQYF. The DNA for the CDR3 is TGTGCCAGCAGCTTGGGGGGGCTAGCAGGGGAGACCCAGTACTTC. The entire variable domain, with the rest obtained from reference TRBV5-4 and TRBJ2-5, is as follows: ETGVTQSPTHLIKTRGQQVTLRCSSQSGHNTVSWYQQALGQGPQFIFQYYREEENGRGNFPPRFSGLQFPNYSSELNVNALELDDSALYLCASSLGGLAGETQYFGPGTRLLVL.